The TCR beta chain described here comes from a study of naive and memory T cell subsets. An oligonucleotide containing a UMI was ligated to the 3' end of TCR cDNA. Whole-blood samples were approximately 2.6 ml of peripheral blood from healthy adult volunteers. Cells were not sorted; total RNA input targeted 1 to 1000 ng. Amplification of ligated cDNA took four PCR rounds with SP2 and nested alpha and beta constant primers. Reverse transcription of blood and skin TCR RNA was primed at alpha and beta constant regions. TCRdb called the 5' RACE reads again in MiXCR, with one record for every CDR3 protein. This table holds around 48,000 distinct CDR3 sequences, 4% to 5% found once. Germline CDR1 and CDR2: SGHAT and FQNNGV. There are 15 residues in the CDR3. Deletions cut 5 bases from V and 3 bases from J, with 13 bases between. This clonotype showed up many times.

The rearrangement joins TRBV11-2 to TRBJ2-2, with a weak D call TRBD2 (5 bases). The TCR originated in a female donor in good health. This chain's CDR3 is CASSPQRYYTGELFF. Written as DNA, the CDR3 is TGTGCCAGCAGCCCTCAGCGGTATTACACCGGGGAGCTGTTTTTT. The entire variable domain, with the rest obtained from reference TRBV11-2 and TRBJ2-2, is as follows: EAGVAQSPRYKIIEKRQSVAFWCNPISGHATLYWYQQILGQGPKLLIQFQNNGVVDDSQLPKDRFSAERLKGVDSTLKIQPAKLEDSAVYLCASSPQRYYTGELFFGEGSRLTVL.